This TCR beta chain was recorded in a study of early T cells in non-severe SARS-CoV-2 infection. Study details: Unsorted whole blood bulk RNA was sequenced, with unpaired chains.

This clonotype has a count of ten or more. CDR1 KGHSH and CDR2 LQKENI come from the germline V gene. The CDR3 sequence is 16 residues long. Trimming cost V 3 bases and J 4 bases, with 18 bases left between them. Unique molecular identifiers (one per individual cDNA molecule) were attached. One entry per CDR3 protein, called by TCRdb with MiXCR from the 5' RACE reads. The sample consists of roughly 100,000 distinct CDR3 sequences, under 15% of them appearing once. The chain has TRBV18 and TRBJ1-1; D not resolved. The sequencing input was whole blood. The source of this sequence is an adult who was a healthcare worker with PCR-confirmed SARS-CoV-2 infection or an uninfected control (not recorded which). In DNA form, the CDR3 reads TGTGCCAGCTCACCGAACCCGTTACACCCCCTCACTGAAGCTTTCTTT. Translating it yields CASSPNPLHPLTEAFF.